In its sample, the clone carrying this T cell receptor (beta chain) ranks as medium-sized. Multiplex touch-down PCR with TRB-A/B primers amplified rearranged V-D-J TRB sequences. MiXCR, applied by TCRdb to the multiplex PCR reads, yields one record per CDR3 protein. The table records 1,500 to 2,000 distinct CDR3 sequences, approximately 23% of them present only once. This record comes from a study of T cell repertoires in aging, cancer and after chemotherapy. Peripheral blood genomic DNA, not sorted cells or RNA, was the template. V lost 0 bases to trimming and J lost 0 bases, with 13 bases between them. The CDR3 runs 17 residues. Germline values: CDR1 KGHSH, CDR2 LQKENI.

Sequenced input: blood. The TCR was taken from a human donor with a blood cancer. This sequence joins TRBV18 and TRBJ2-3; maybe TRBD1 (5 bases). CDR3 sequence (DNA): TGTGCCAGCTCACCACCGCGGACACCGGGTAGCACAGATACGCAGTATTTT. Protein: CASSPPRTPGSTDTQYF.